These 16 T cell receptor beta chains originate from one sample sequenced in a study of shared clonotypes between healthy human individuals. Clones were read by immunoSEQ multiplex PCR, and TCRdb kept only the in-frame ones, dropping some. The profile shows 2,500,000 or so clones, 85% to 95% of them singletons. Sequencing was done on a sample of naive CD4+ T cells from PBMCs. Subset noted: CD45RA+ positively selected. All receptors derive from a man between 18 and 29 years old in good health. Some clones in this sample may be carry-over from other donors' samples.

V is TRBV5-4 and J is TRBJ2-3, with D unresolved. The CDR3 runs 15 residues. V was clipped by 1 base and J by 6 bases, with 15 bases between them. Germline V CDR1 and CDR2: SGHNT, YYREEE (reference sequence). The CDR3 loop reads CASSLLSETSDTQYF. The DNA of the CDR3 is TGTGCCAGCAGCTTGTTGAGCGAGACGAGCGATACGCAGTATTTT.

This sequence joins TRBV7-2 and TRBJ2-5; 8 bases line up with TRBD1. This CDR3 spans 18 amino acids. CDR1 and CDR2 from the germline V gene are SGHTA and FQGNSA. With 1 base clipped from V and 5 bases from J, the junction kept 15 bases outside the gene matches. CDR3 DNA: TGTGCCAGCAGCTTAGTATCAGGACAGGGCGGTAGGAGGGAGACCCAGTACTTC. This sequence encodes CASSLVSGQGGRRETQYF.

V usage is TRBV7-2 and J usage is TRBJ2-1; a possible D gene is TRBD2 (6 bases). Germline assignment: CDR1 SGHTA and CDR2 FQGNSA. The V end was cut by 5 bases, the J end by 4 bases, with 15 bases between. The CDR3 is 15 residues long. CDR3 DNA: TGTGCCAGCAGCCAACCGGGACTCATGTACAATGAGCAGTTCTTC. Protein sequence: CASSQPGLMYNEQFF.

The chain couples TRBV5-1 to TRBJ1-2; D unresolved. The CDR3 is 13 amino acids. With 4 bases removed from V and 4 bases from J, the gap between germline ends came to 11 bases. Germline lookup yields CDR1 SGHRS and CDR2 YFSETQ. CDR3 nucleotides: TGCGCCAGCAGCGTGGATCCCGGCTATGGCTACACCTTC. Residues: CASSVDPGYGYTF.

The chain uses TRBV28 and TRBJ2-1; TRBD2 matches 8 bases. Per germline, CDR1 MDHEN and CDR2 SYDVKM. V dropped 1 base and J dropped 7; count of bases not matched to a gene: 9. The CDR3 is made up of 16 amino acids. CDR3 bases: TGTGCCAGCAGTTTATACGGGACTAGATATAGGAATGAGCAGTTCTTC. Its protein is CASSLYGTRYRNEQFF. Looking up the rest from reference TRBV28 and TRBJ2-1 gives the full variable domain: DVKVTQSSRYLVKRTGEKVFLECVQDMDHENMFWYRQDPGLGLRLIYFSYDVKMKEKGDIPEGYSVSREKKERFSLILESASTNQTSMYLCASSLYGTRYRNEQFFGPGTRLTVL.

The V and J genes are TRBV10-3 and TRBJ1-5; the match to TRBD1 covers 7 bases. CDR3 length equals 17 residues. J lost 5 bases, V lost 1 base, and 11 bases had no gene match. Germline V gene sequence: CDR1 ENHRY, CDR2 SYGVKD. The CDR3 region has the DNA TGTGCCATCAGTGAGTTAAAGCAGACAGGGAACGATCAGCCCCAGCATTTT. It codes for CAISELKQTGNDQPQHF.

V gene TRBV4-1 combines with J gene TRBJ2-1, with 9 bases identical to TRBD1. Looked up from germline, CDR1 is MGHRA and CDR2 is YSYEKL. V shed 2 bases, J shed 4 bases, and the junction held 3 bases outside the gene matches. The CDR3 extends over 15 amino acids. For the CDR3, the DNA is TGCGCCAGCAGCCAAACCGGGACAGGGTACAATGAGCAGTTCTTC. As protein: CASSQTGTGYNEQFF.

This clone was counted once. The chain employs TRBV11-2 and TRBJ1-1, with D uncertain. Trimming cost V 2 bases and J 0 bases, with 4 bases left between them. Germline CDR1 reads SGHAT; CDR2 reads FQNNGV. The CDR3 is 13 residues long. CDR3 bases: TGTGCCAGCAGCTTAATCTTGAACACTGAAGCTTTCTTT. Translating gives CASSLILNTEAFF.

A single count supports this clone. The chain recombines TRBV5-5 with TRBJ2-3, with a tentative D call TRBD2 (7 bases). From germline, CDR1 is SGHKS and CDR2 YYEKEE (reference sequence). This CDR3 has 13 amino acids. V lost 6 bases and J 4 bases, leaving 12 bases between the germline ends. The CDR3 DNA reads TGTGCCAGCAAAACAGGGAGGGCAGATACGCAGTATTTT. It specifies CASKTGRADTQYF.

The chain carries TRBV6-5 and TRBJ1-1, with D possibly being TRBD1 (5 bases). This CDR3 comprises 15 residues. Deletions cut 2 bases from V and 3 bases from J, with 13 bases between. Germline V lookup: CDR1 MNHEY, CDR2 SVGAGI. CDR3 sequence: CASSYATRGDTEAFF. DNA for the CDR3: TGTGCCAGCAGTTACGCGACCCGGGGGGACACTGAAGCTTTCTTT.

V is TRBV7-6 and J is TRBJ2-5, with 9 bases matching TRBD2. Germline CDR1 and CDR2: SGHVS and FNYEAQ. The CDR3 extends over 14 amino acids. Trimming cost V 5 bases and J 7 bases; bases outside gene matches: 8. In DNA form, the CDR3 reads TGTGCCAGCAGCCCTTTGCGGGAGGGGTGGACCCAGTACTTC. Encoded protein: CASSPLREGWTQYF.

The CDR3 region is CASSLASTVSYEQYF. In DNA form, the CDR3 reads TGCGCCAGCAGCTTGGCCTCGACGGTGTCCTACGAGCAGTACTTC. The J gene is TRBJ2-7, the V gene TRBV5-1; no firm D call. Looked up from germline, CDR1 is SGHRS and CDR2 is YFSETQ. This CDR3 is 15 amino acids long. V shed 0 bases and J shed 1 base, with 11 bases lying between them.

The rearrangement uses TRBV19 and TRBJ2-2, with a weak D call TRBD1 (5 bases). Germline V gene sequence: CDR1 LNHDA, CDR2 SQIVND (reference sequence). V lost 4 bases to trimming and J lost 3 bases, with 15 bases between them. The CDR3 spans 16 residues. The CDR3: CASSTRGRGYTGELFF. The CDR3 nucleotides read TGTGCCAGTAGTACGCGAGGAAGGGGATACACCGGGGAGCTGTTTTTT.

The genes are TRBV6-1 and TRBJ2-1, with 8 bases matching TRBD2. Germline values: CDR1 MNHNS, CDR2 SASEGT. The CDR3 totals 14 residues. V shed 6 bases, J shed 7 bases, and the junction held 8 bases outside the gene matches. CDR3 residues: CASRILAVGNEQFF. The CDR3 DNA follows: TGTGCCAGCAGGATACTAGCGGTGGGGAATGAGCAGTTCTTC.

The chain is built from TRBV10-3 and TRBJ2-3, with a weak D call TRBD2 (5 bases). The length of the CDR3 is 15 residues. The ends were cut back, 4 bases at V and 2 bases at J, with 13 bases in the middle. Germline-derived CDR1 and CDR2 are ENHRY and SYGVKD. For the CDR3, the DNA is TGTGCCATCAGTGTGGCCGGGGTCATCACAGATACGCAGTATTTT. Its translation: CAISVAGVITDTQYF.

The V call is TRBV6-5, the J call TRBJ2-7; TRBD2 agrees at 10 bases. CDR3 length: 14 amino acids. The J segment lost 3 bases and the V segment lost 5 bases, leaving 4 bases of the junction unmatched. Per the germline V gene, CDR1 is MNHEY and CDR2 is SVGAGI. CDR3 in DNA: TGTGCCAGCAGTGCGGGACTAGCGATCTACGAGCAGTACTTC. Its translation: CASSAGLAIYEQYF.